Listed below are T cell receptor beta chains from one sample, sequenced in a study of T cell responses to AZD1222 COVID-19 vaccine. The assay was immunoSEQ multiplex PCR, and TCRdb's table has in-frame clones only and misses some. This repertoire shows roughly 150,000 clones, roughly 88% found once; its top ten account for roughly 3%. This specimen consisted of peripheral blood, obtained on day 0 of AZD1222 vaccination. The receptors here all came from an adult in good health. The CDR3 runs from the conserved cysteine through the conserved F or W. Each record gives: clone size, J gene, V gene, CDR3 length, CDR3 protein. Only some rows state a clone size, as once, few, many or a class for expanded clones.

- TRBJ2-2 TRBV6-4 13 CASSGLRGGELFF
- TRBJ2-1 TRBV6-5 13 CASSGLAYNEQFF
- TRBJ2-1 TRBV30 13 CAWSVRRGNEQFF
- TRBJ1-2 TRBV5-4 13 CASSFRQEHGYTF
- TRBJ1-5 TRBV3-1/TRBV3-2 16 CASSQAGKDGNQPQHF
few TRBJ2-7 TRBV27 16 CASTNKGQGSLYEQYF
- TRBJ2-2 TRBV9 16 CASSVVSGRDTGELFF
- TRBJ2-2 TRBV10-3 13 CAVRELNTGELFF
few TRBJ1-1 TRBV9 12 CASSVAGTEAFF
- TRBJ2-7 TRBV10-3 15 CAISESLAETYEQYF
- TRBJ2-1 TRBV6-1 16 CASSEAPVASGDEQFF
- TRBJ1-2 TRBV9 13 CASNRQGSYGYTF
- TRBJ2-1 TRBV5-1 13 CASSLVDTTEQFF
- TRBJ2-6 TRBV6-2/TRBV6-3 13 CASSYGGANVLTF
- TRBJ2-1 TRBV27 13 CASGTGRYNEQFF
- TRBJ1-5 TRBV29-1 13 CSVGEGGNQPQHF
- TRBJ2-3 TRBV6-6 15 CASRTPGQGAYTQYF
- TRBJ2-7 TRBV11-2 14 CASSLVQLSYEQYF
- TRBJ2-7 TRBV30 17 CAWNSLGVTGSSYEQYF
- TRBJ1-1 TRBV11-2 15 CASSLIAGALTEAFF
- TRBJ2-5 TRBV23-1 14 CASSQCRQGETQYF
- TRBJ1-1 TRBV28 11 CASVGQSEAFF
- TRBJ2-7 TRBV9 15 CASSVAGGQGVEQYF
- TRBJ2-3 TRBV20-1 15 CSASESSGNRDTQYF
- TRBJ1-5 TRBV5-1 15 CASSLDGYSNQPQHF
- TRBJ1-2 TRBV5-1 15 CASSLSGTGSGGYTF
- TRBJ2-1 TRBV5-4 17 CASSLSAGTSGGNEQFF
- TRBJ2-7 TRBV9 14 CASSPMTGTAEQYF
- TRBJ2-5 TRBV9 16 CASSVQTSGNQETQYF